One and the same sample provided the 30 T cell receptor beta chains below, sequenced in a study of CD8+ T cells in alopecia areata. Individuals with alopecia areata gave both lesional scalp punch biopsies and peripheral blood for collection. RNA was isolated and reverse transcribed to cDNA, the sequencing template. The data were produced by immunoSEQ multiplex PCR, yet TCRdb's version contains in-frame clones alone and is incomplete. The repertoire holds under 20,000 clones, with less than 70% as singletons. This specimen consisted of skin, obtained at week 0. The receptors were sampled from a human donor with alopecia areata.

The chain employs TRBV10-3 and TRBJ1-3, with 9 bases identical to TRBD1. V shed 10 bases, J shed 0 bases, and the junction held 4 bases outside the gene matches. This CDR3 contains 14 residues. Germline V lookup: CDR1 ENHRY, CDR2 SYGVKD. CDR3: CATQTGGSGNTIYF. Written as DNA, the CDR3 is TGTGCCACTCAGACAGGGGGCTCTGGAAACACCATATATTTT.

The CDR3 sequence is CASKQGYSGNTIYF. CDR3 sequence (DNA): TGTGCCAGCAAACAGGGTTACTCTGGAAACACCATATATTTT. The rearrangement joins TRBV7-9 to TRBJ1-3, with D maybe TRBD1 (6 bases). The germline V gene encodes CDR1 SEHNR and CDR2 FQNEAQ (reference sequence). CDR3 length: 14 residues. V was clipped by 7 bases and J by 0 bases, with 10 bases between them.

The rearrangement links TRBV15 to TRBJ2-5, with a weak D call TRBD2 (6 bases). Germline V gives CDR1 LNHNV, CDR2 YYDKDF (reference sequence). The V end was cut by 6 bases, the J end by 1 base, with 18 bases between. The CDR3 is 16 amino acids. CDR3 amino acids: CATSISGGAPQETQYF. The CDR3 bases are TGTGCCACCAGTATTAGCGGAGGGGCCCCCCAAGAGACCCAGTACTTC.

The gene calls are TRBV4-3 and TRBJ1-1, with no clear D. Per the germline V gene, CDR1 is LGHNA and CDR2 is YSLEER. This CDR3 spans 13 amino acids. Trimming took 4 bases from V and 1 from J, leaving 7 bases between them. The CDR3 protein is CASSPGSNTEAFF. CDR3 nucleotides: TGCGCCAGCAGCCCGGGATCGAACACTGAAGCTTTCTTT.

The rearrangement uses TRBV11-3 and TRBJ2-3; no clear D. The V gene lost 0 bases and the J gene lost 3 bases, with 4 bases spanning the gap. Per germline, CDR1 SGHNT and CDR2 YENEEA. The CDR3 is 13 residues long. This CDR3 is CASSLDQTDTQYF. The CDR3 DNA reads as TGTGCCAGCAGCTTAGATCAGACAGATACGCAGTATTTT.

This clone was seen a handful of times. The chain has TRBV18 and TRBJ2-7; the D is unclear. Germline V lookup: CDR1 KGHSH, CDR2 LQKENI. The CDR3 has 14 residues. The V end lost 0 bases, the J end lost 4 bases, and 10 bases lay between the germline ends. In DNA form, the CDR3 reads TGTGCCAGCTCACCACCTGGGCTTAATTACGAGCAGTACTTC. Protein: CASSPPGLNYEQYF. Full variable domain (outside the CDR3, taken from reference TRBV18 and TRBJ2-7): NAGVMQNPRHLVRRRGQEARLRCSPMKGHSHVYWYRQLPEEGLKFMVYLQKENIIDESGMPKERFSAEFPKEGPSILRIQQVVRGDSAAYFCASSPPGLNYEQYFGPGTRLTVT.

This clone was detected only once. This chain uses TRBV12-5 with TRBJ1-2, with D possibly matching TRBD1 (6 bases). This CDR3 is built from 12 residues. The V end was cut by 1 base, the J end by 8 bases, with 8 bases between. CDR1 LGHNT and CDR2 FRNRAP come from the germline V gene. The CDR3 sequence is CASGLGGLGYTF. The CDR3 DNA reads as TGTGCTAGTGGTTTGGGGGGGCTGGGCTACACCTTC.

This chain uses TRBV5-1 with TRBJ2-7, with TRBD1 matching over 9 bases. There are 14 residues in the CDR3. V lost 4 bases to trimming and J lost 3 bases; unmatched junction nucleotides: 5. The germline V gene encodes CDR1 SGHRS and CDR2 YFSETQ. The CDR3 spells CASSGGQGGYEQYF. CDR3 in DNA: TGCGCCAGCAGCGGGGGACAGGGAGGCTACGAGCAGTACTTC.

In its sample, this clone was seen once. This rearrangement joins TRBV7-2 to TRBJ2-4; 7 bases line up with TRBD1. There are 14 residues in the CDR3. Per germline, CDR1 SGHTA and CDR2 FQGNSA. V lost 5 bases, J lost 9 bases, and 10 bases stayed unmatched. CDR3 nucleotides: TGTGCCAGCAGCCCCCTCCCGACAGGGAGCATTCAGTACTTC. Protein sequence: CASSPLPTGSIQYF.

This clone was seen a handful of times. This sequence joins TRBV5-1 and TRBJ2-1; no clear D gene. The CDR3 contains 10 residues. The germline CDR1 and CDR2 sequences are SGHRS and YFSETQ. Trimming took off 4 bases at V and 9 bases at J, with 5 bases between the two ends. The CDR3 sequence is CASSPGEQFF. The CDR3, as DNA: TGCGCCAGCAGCCCAGGTGAGCAGTTCTTC.

This clone appeared a single time. This chain connects TRBV27 to TRBJ1-6; D perhaps matches TRBD1 (6 bases). Per germline, CDR1 MNHEY and CDR2 SMNVEV (reference sequence). The CDR3 is 15 residues long. V gave up 0 bases and J gave up 10 bases, with 13 bases separating them. Here the CDR3 reads CASSLSQGAGSPLHF. DNA for the CDR3: TGTGCCAGCAGTTTATCACAGGGAGCAGGGTCACCCCTCCACTTT.

This chain links TRBV9 with TRBJ2-1, with TRBD1 matching 10 bases. CDR3 length equals 14 residues. The germline V gene encodes CDR1 SGDLS and CDR2 YYNGEE. After removal of 4 bases from V and 6 bases from J, the junction contained 4 bases not matched to a gene. CDR3 DNA sequence: TGTGCCAGCAGCCGGACAGGGGGGGCCAATGAGCAGTTCTTC. This sequence encodes CASSRTGGANEQFF.

To note about this clone: Mismatch with germline at one junction end may stem from a read error. The chain combines TRBV19 with TRBJ1-1; 9 nucleotides agree with TRBD1. This CDR3 is built from 14 residues. Germline V gene sequence: CDR1 LNHDA, CDR2 SQIVND (reference sequence). The CDR3 bases are TGTGTCAGTAGTCCGGGACAGGGACAGGCTGAAGCTTTCTTT. As protein: CVSSPGQGQAEAFF.

V and J are TRBV7-2 and TRBJ1-5; TRBD1 might be the D (6 bases). The CDR3 covers 14 residues. With 2 bases removed from V and 9 bases from J, the gap between germline ends came to 14 bases. Germline CDR1 reads SGHTA; CDR2 reads FQGNSA. Written as DNA, the CDR3 is TGTGCCAGCAGCTTAAACGGGGGGCAGGGGCCCCAGCATTTT. This sequence encodes CASSLNGGQGPQHF.

This chain joins TRBV9 and TRBJ2-3; 16 positions match TRBD2. J was trimmed by 2 bases and V by 1 base; bases with no gene match: 13. Germline values: CDR1 SGDLS, CDR2 YYNGEE. This CDR3 spans 21 amino acids. The CDR3 region is CASSVTPGTSGGVANTDTQYF. CDR3 bases: TGTGCCAGCAGCGTAACGCCCGGGACTAGCGGGGGGGTGGCGAACACAGATACGCAGTATTTT.

V gene TRBV6-6 combines with J gene TRBJ2-5; D call uncertain. The J call may be wrong; the DNA end is better matched by TRBJ2-7. The CDR3 runs to 15 residues. Germline V CDR1 and CDR2: MNHNY, SVGAGI (reference sequence). The CDR3 DNA reads TGTGCCAGCAGTTACTCGACCCCAGCAGACTACGAGCAGTACTTC. This sequence encodes CASSYSTPADYEQYF.

The CDR3 region is CASSERGNIQYF. The CDR3 DNA sequence: TGTGCCAGCAGTGAACGGGGAAACATTCAGTACTTC. V is TRBV2 and J is TRBJ2-4; the D gene is possibly TRBD2 (5 bases). Germline V CDR1 and CDR2: SNHLY, FYNNEI. V gave up 2 bases and J gave up 6 bases, with 5 bases separating them. The CDR3 extends over 12 amino acids.

The chain combines TRBV27 with TRBJ1-2, with TRBD1 identical over 8 bases. Germline V CDR1 and CDR2: MNHEY, SMNVEV (reference sequence). Losses at the gene ends were 6 bases for V and 5 bases for J; bases not matched to a gene: 8. The CDR3 length is 14 residues. The CDR3 DNA reads TGTGCCAGCAGAAAGGACAGGGCGGGGTATGGCTACACCTTC. It yields the protein CASRKDRAGYGYTF.

J is TRBJ2-2 and V is TRBV5-1; no reliable D call. V gave up 4 bases and J gave up 0 bases, with 7 bases separating them. Germline V gene lookup returns CDR1 SGHRS and CDR2 YFSETQ. The CDR3 length is 14 residues. In DNA form, the CDR3 reads TGCGCCAGCAGCCCCGTATCGAACACCGGGGAGCTGTTTTTT. The encoded protein is CASSPVSNTGELFF. Full variable domain (missing parts from reference TRBV5-1 and TRBJ2-2): KAGVTQTPRYLIKTRGQQVTLSCSPISGHRSVSWYQQTPGQGLQFLFEYFSETQRNKGNFPGRFSGRQFSNSRSEMNVSTLELGDSALYLCASSPVSNTGELFFGEGSRLTVL.

This clone has a single count. The rearrangement links TRBV7-2 to TRBJ2-1; TRBD1 matches at 8 bases. Germline CDR1 SGHTA, CDR2 FQGNSA. The V gene end was trimmed by 8 bases and the J gene end by 1 base; junction bases not matched to a gene: 7. The CDR3 length is 15 residues. The DNA for the CDR3 is TGTGCCAGCGTACCCGGGACAGGTTCCTACAATGAGCAGTTCTTC. It specifies CASVPGTGSYNEQFF.

The chain has TRBV11-1 and TRBJ1-1; 8 bases map to TRBD1. This CDR3 comprises 16 residues. Per the germline V gene, CDR1 is SGHAT and CDR2 is FQDESV (reference sequence). V lost 7 bases, J lost 1 base, and 11 bases stayed unmatched. CDR3 coding DNA: TGTGCCAGCACCAAGATAAGACAGGGGAAGAACACTGAAGCTTTCTTT. Residues: CASTKIRQGKNTEAFF.

As to this clone: One junction end disagrees with the germline gene, perhaps due to a read error. Other DNA sequences in this sample translate to the same CDR3. The chain links TRBV7-3 to TRBJ1-6; D unresolved. The length of the CDR3 is 15 residues. Germline CDR1 SGHTA, CDR2 FQGTGA. The CDR3 bases are TGCGCCAGCAGCTTAAGCGCGGGGTTTGGTTCACCCCTCCACTTT. It translates to CASSLSAGFGSPLHF.

The rearrangement uses TRBV20-1 and TRBJ2-7, with D perhaps TRBD2 (5 bases). Looked up from germline, CDR1 is DFQATT and CDR2 is SNEGSKA (reference sequence). Trimming pared 6 bases from V and 3 bases from J, leaving 9 bases between. CDR3 length equals 11 residues. The CDR3 here is CSAKADYEQYF. The CDR3 nucleotides read TGCAGTGCCAAAGCGGACTACGAGCAGTACTTC.

The chain joins TRBV7-2 to TRBJ1-1, with D unresolved. From germline, CDR1 is SGHTA and CDR2 FQGNSA. The V gene lost 1 base and the J gene lost 1 base, with 7 bases spanning the gap. The CDR3 consists of 14 residues. In DNA, the CDR3 is TGTGCCAGCAGCTTAGGGATGACGAACACTGAAGCTTTCTTT. Translating gives CASSLGMTNTEAFF.

CDR3 residues: CASSLAPAGTGNSPLHF. The CDR3, as DNA: TGTGCCAGCAGCTTAGCTCCGGCCGGGACAGGGAATTCACCCCTCCACTTT. J is TRBJ1-6 and V is TRBV7-3, with 9 bases aligning to TRBD1. Germline-derived CDR1 and CDR2 are SGHTA and FQGTGA. The J segment lost 7 bases and the V segment lost 2 bases, leaving 9 bases of the junction unmatched. The CDR3 is 17 residues long.

This rearrangement joins TRBV13 to TRBJ1-1; the D is unclear. The V gene's germline CDR1 is PRHDT and CDR2 FYEKMQ (reference sequence). Trimming removed 5 bases at V and 0 bases at J, with 7 bases between. The CDR3 totals 13 residues. For the CDR3, the DNA is TGTGCCAGCAGCGATACAGTGAACACTGAAGCTTTCTTT. Encoded protein: CASSDTVNTEAFF.

The rearrangement links TRBV4-1 to TRBJ2-5, with a possible D match to TRBD2 (6 bases). Germline lookup yields CDR1 MGHRA and CDR2 YSYEKL. The CDR3 is 12 amino acids. Trimming stripped 4 bases from V and 5 bases from J, with 8 bases between. The CDR3 DNA follows: TGCGCCAGCAGCCCGAGCGGGGAGACCCAGTACTTC. Protein: CASSPSGETQYF.

The V call is TRBV5-1, the J call TRBJ1-1; 7 bases match TRBD1. Germline-derived CDR1 and CDR2 are SGHRS and YFSETQ. The CDR3 contains 15 residues. Losses at the gene ends were 4 bases for V and 5 bases for J; bases not matched to a gene: 11. Here the CDR3 DNA reads TGCGCCAGCAGCCTTCCTAGACAGGGAGGAACTGAAGCTTTCTTT. Translation gives CASSLPRQGGTEAFF.

V usage is TRBV15 and J usage is TRBJ1-5; D remains ambiguous. Germline CDR1 reads LNHNV; CDR2 reads YYDKDF (reference sequence). The V and J ends lost 0 bases and 6 bases respectively, with 9 bases between them. This CDR3 spans 14 amino acids. CDR3 DNA: TGTGCCACCAGCAGAGATTGGCGCCCTCAGCCCCAGCATTTT. It is translated as CATSRDWRPQPQHF.

The chain couples TRBV6-5 to TRBJ2-2, with D maybe TRBD1 (5 bases). The CDR3 is made up of 15 amino acids. CDR1 is MNHEY, CDR2 SVGAGI, per germline. V dropped 2 bases and J dropped 2 bases, with 9 bases sitting between them. The DNA for the CDR3 is TGTGCCAGCAGTTACGTGGGGCCTAACACCGGGGAGCTGTTTTTT. Translated: CASSYVGPNTGELFF.